This T cell receptor (beta chain) is drawn from a study of blood T cell repertoires in COVID-19. Study summary: The United States, Italy and Spain were the sources of the acute and convalescent COVID-19 samples. Sample material is recorded as cDNA or gDNA derived from T cells, B-cell-depleted T cells, or PBMCs.

In the authors' workflow: Scientists estimated how many nucleated cells there were by amplifying reference gene primers. Repertoires were generated with immunoSEQ multiplex PCR, while TCRdb's copy carries only in-frame clones and drops some. V, J and clone size were drawn from that table, and D and trimming were deduced from the DNA. The table has tens of thousands of clones, approximately 86% seen once. The source material was peripheral blood. This TCR derives from a male donor with acute or convalescent COVID-19.

The CDR3 spells CASSLRDRGAYNSPLHF. The CDR3, as DNA: TGTGCCAGCAGTCTGCGGGACAGGGGGGCCTATAATTCACCCCTCCACTTT. The gene calls are TRBV27 and TRBJ1-6; TRBD1 aligns across 11 bases. J lost 2 bases, V lost 5 bases, and 5 bases had no gene match. The germline V gene has CDR1 MNHEY and CDR2 SMNVEV (reference sequence). CDR3 size: 17 residues.